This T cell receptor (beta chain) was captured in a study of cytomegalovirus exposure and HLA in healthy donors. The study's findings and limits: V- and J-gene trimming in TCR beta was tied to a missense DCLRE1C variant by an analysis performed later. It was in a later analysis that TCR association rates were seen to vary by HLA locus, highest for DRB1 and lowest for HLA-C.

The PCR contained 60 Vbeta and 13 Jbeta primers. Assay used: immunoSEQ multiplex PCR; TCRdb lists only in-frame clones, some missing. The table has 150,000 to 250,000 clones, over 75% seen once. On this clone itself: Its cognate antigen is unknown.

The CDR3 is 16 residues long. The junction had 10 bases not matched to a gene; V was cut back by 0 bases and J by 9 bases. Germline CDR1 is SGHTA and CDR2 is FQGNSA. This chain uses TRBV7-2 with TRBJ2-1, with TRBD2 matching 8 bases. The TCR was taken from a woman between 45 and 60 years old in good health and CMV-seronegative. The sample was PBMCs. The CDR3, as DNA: TGTGCCAGCAGCTTAGCGCTAGCTAGCGGGCCGGGTGAGCAGTTCTTC. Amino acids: CASSLALASGPGEQFF.